The sequence of this T cell receptor beta chain was determined in a study of tumor-infiltrating lymphocytes in primary liver carcinoma (TCRdb year 2017). With respect to the entire study: Roughly 5 patients with histopathologically diagnosed primary liver carcinoma underwent surgical resection in China between late 2015 and March 2016. Roughly 3.5 to 8 million productive TCRbeta reads were obtained per sample, and no significant difference in read depth was found between tissue types. TCRbeta repertoire sequencing covered 35 or so specimens from 5 patients: 25 or so tumor regions, 5 adjacent noncancerous liver tissues and 5 peripheral blood samples. Of the five patients (three men and two women, aged 30 to 69 years), four had hepatocellular carcinoma and one had combined HCC and intrahepatic cholangiocarcinoma. The five patients had tumors staged T1-T3 N0M0, with maximum diameters ranging from about 4.2 to 11 cm. TCRbeta repertoire sequencing, expression microarrays and whole-exome sequencing were combined in the study across five regions of each liver tumor, with adjacent normal tissue and blood also included. Technical replicate repertoires showed high reproducibility, with mean shared-clone rates near 0.89 and correlation coefficients above 0.95.

TCRbeta-specific cDNA was reverse-transcribed from around 0.45 ug total RNA using a constant-region primer and ProtoScript II reverse transcriptase. The TCRbeta libraries were prepared through three rounds of nested multiplex PCR following a slightly modified ARM-PCR procedure. Sample barcodes and Illumina adapters were added in a final 25-cycle PCR using Deep VentR polymerase. Before sequencing, amplicons between 200 and 500 bp were purified from gel using a QIAquick gel extraction kit. TCRbeta amplicons were sequenced on an Illumina HiSeq 2500 with 250-bp paired-end reads. From the authors' description of their analysis: Quality trimming of reads was performed with Trimmomatic v0.33, and paired reads were merged with FLASH v1.2.11 so that full CDR3 sequences could be recovered. V, D and J germline segments were assigned to the rearranged TCRbeta sequences by MiGEC v1.2.1b. Clonotype statistics and Shannon-Wiener diversity indices were calculated with VDJtools v1.0.0. To cut down on sampling bias, every analysis after diversity analysis relied on just the 250 most abundant clonotypes from each sample. TCRdb reworked the public reads: Q25 trimming with fastp, MiXCR clone assembly, productive beta chains retained. Every CDR3 protein is listed once, alongside the most common genes and DNA of its rows. These V and J calls are TCRdb output, not the study's own analysis. The sample table lists about 180,000 distinct CDR3 sequences, 50% to 75% of them with a count of one. In total, the top ten clones hold approximately 70% of the sample.

RNA from unsorted whole blood was extracted with TRIzol reagent, and germline DNA was obtained with the DNeasy Blood & Tissue kit. Patients had chronic HBV infection and were treatment-naive at sampling. Before surgery, 3 to 5 milliliters of peripheral blood were drawn into K2EDTA tubes. Notes on this clonotype: Its antigen remains undetermined. One base away lies a much larger clone, so this may be a sequencing read error. This CDR3 is missing its conserved last phenylalanine or tryptophan, likely due to a read error.

General findings and caveats noted by the study authors: With just 4 or 5 patients in the study, the authors point out that the findings should be validated in a larger study. Since the samples were bulk and unsorted, there was no way to compare CD4+ and CD8+ T cell repertoires. Pairs of tumor regions showed greater repertoire overlap (mean roughly 36%) than tumor-adjacent pairs (approximately 17%) or tumor-blood pairs (about 15%), which is consistent with antigen-driven expansion. Only the TCR beta chain was sequenced, which likely underestimates true repertoire diversity because unpaired alpha chains were not captured. The top 250 clones accounted for a significantly greater share of the repertoire in tumors than in blood (p = 0.039).

Sequenced sample: peripheral blood. The receptor was derived from a man aged 35 to 55 with primary liver carcinoma and hepatitis B virus infection.

Here is the DNA: TGTGCCAGCAGTGAAGCGCTTAGAAACGAGCAGTACTCC. This yields the protein CASSEALRNEQYS. This chain is built from TRBV6-1 and TRBJ2-7; the D gene is unclear. The CDR3 comprises 13 residues, both ends counted. The sequence is cut down to CDR3 DNA, 39 bases in frame from base 1. CDR1 and CDR2 were assigned from the germline V gene as MNHNS and SASEGT. V lost 0 bases and J lost 5 bases; the stretch between them is 8 bases long.